The clone carrying this T cell receptor (beta chain) was seen at least ten times. The antigen remains undetermined. This entry comes from a study of human T cells and chemical hapten exposure. Looking at the study overall: Upper inner arm skin measuring approximately 2 cm by approximately 2 cm received 2% DPC for sensitization.

A single record per CDR3 protein comes from TCRdb applying MiXCR to the RACE reads. The table shows about 120,000 distinct CDR3 sequences, with roughly an eighth occurring only once. Per the germline V gene, CDR1 is SGHAT and CDR2 is FQNNGV. V lost 1 base to trimming and J lost 5 bases, with 18 bases between them. The CDR3 is 17 residues long. Study-level results: Expanded TCRs formed significantly more large CDR3 similarity clusters than controls.

Time point given: patch test 1, 2 weeks after DPC sensitization. Stated treatment: therapeutic diphenylcyclopropenone sensitization with weekly scalp DPC. Phlebotomy was performed prior to application of every patch test. Sample donors consisted of patients with alopecia, aged 18 to 70 years, who were suitable for DPC. The source of this sequence is a man between 18 and 35 years old with alopecia areata. Some clones in this sample may be carry-over from other donors' samples. Sequencing used whole blood, obtained in connection with sensitization to the hapten diphenylcyclopropenone (DPC). The chain uses TRBV11-2 and TRBJ2-1, with D unclear. CDR3 region: CASSLGANYGVNNEQFF. In DNA, the CDR3 is TGTGCCAGCAGCTTAGGAGCCAACTATGGGGTGAACAATGAGCAGTTCTTC.